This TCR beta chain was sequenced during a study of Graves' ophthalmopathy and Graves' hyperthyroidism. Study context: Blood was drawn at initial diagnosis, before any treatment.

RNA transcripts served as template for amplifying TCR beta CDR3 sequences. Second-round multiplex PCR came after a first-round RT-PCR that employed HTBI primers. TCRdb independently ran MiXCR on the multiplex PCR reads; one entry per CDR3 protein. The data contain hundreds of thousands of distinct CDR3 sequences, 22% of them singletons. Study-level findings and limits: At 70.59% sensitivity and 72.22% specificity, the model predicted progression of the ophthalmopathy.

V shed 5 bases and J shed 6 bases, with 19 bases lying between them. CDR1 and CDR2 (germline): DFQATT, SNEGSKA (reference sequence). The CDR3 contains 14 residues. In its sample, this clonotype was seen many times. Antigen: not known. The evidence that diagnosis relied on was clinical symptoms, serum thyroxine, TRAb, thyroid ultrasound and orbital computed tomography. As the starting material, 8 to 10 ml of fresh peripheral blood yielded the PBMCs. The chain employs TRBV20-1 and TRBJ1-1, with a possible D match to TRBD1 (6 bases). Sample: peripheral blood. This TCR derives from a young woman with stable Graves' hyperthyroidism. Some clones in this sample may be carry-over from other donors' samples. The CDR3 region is CSAEPGTSRSEAFF. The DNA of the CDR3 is TGCAGTGCTGAACCCGGGACAAGTAGGTCTGAAGCTTTCTTT.